The 9 T cell receptor beta chains presented below share a single source sample, sequenced in a study of metastatic and nonmetastatic thyroid tumors. Every patient was untreated before thyroid surgery. With MiXCR, TCRdb reprocessed the PCR reads. Among around 20,000 clones listed, over 20% were seen once. The sample consisted of tumor tissue. The receptor set was obtained from a female donor with papillary thyroid cancer or a benign thyroid nodule (not recorded which). Some clones in this sample may be carry-over from other donors' samples.

This clone was counted between two and nine times. A read error may be the cause here, since a much bigger clone is one base away. This sample includes further DNA sequences coding for the same CDR3. The V and J genes are TRBV29-1 and TRBJ2-1; D assignment may be TRBD1 or TRBD2 (5 bases each). CDR3 length equals 14 residues. With 7 bases removed from V and 7 bases from J, the gap between germline ends came to 20 bases. Germline V gene lookup returns CDR1 SQVTM and CDR2 ANQGSEA. This chain's CDR3 is CSADSGILTNEQFF. CDR3 DNA: TGCAGCGCCGACAGCGGTATACTGACTAATGAGCAGTTCTTC.

The genes are TRBV11-2 and TRBJ2-7; possible D gene TRBD1, 6 bases. Germline values: CDR1 SGHAT, CDR2 FQNNGV. The CDR3 is made up of 13 amino acids. V shed 5 bases and J shed 2 bases, with 10 bases lying between them. In nucleotides, the CDR3 is TGTGCCAGCAGCATGGGACAAGCCTACGAGCAGTACTTC. Translation gives CASSMGQAYEQYF.

The chain links TRBV5-1 to TRBJ2-2; 11 positions agree with TRBD2. Looked up from germline, CDR1 is SGHRS and CDR2 is YFSETQ. Trimming removed 4 bases from V and 3 bases from J; junction bases left unmatched: 8. The CDR3 totals 17 residues. CDR3 sequence: CASSLTSGMADTGELFF. DNA for the CDR3: TGCGCCAGCAGCCTGACTAGCGGGATGGCCGACACCGGGGAGCTGTTTTTT.

The table lists this clone with many counts. The CDR3 DNA follows: TGCGCCAGCAAATACTCGGGGCCCGAGGGGACCCAGTACTTC. Its translation is CASKYSGPEGTQYF. This chain uses TRBV5-1 with TRBJ2-5; the D gene could be TRBD1 or TRBD2 (5 bases each). CDR3 length: 14 amino acids. CDR1 SGHRS and CDR2 YFSETQ come from the germline V gene. Trimming removed 6 bases at V and 7 bases at J, with 19 bases between.

Many counts were recorded for this clone. J is TRBJ2-4 and V is TRBV5-1; D perhaps matches TRBD1 (6 bases). Per germline, CDR1 SGHRS and CDR2 YFSETQ. This CDR3 is built from 13 residues. With 5 bases removed from V and 9 bases from J, the gap between germline ends came to 15 bases. Here the CDR3 reads CASRVPGQSIQYF. The CDR3 coding sequence is TGCGCCAGCAGGGTACCGGGACAATCCATTCAGTACTTC.

This clone showed up just a few times. A much larger clone lies a single base off, so this may be a read error. The chain links TRBV10-2 to TRBJ1-5; the D gene is possibly TRBD1 (5 bases). Germline loops: CDR1 WSHSY, CDR2 SAAADI. V gave up 0 bases and J gave up 7 bases, with 13 bases separating them. The CDR3 has 15 amino acids. DNA for the CDR3: TGCGCCAGCAGTGAGTCGGGACTCACCCTGCAGCCCCAGCATTTT. This sequence encodes CASSESGLTLQPQHF.

This clone turned up a few times. The V call is TRBV6-1, the J call TRBJ2-5; TRBD1 is a possible D gene (5 bases). This CDR3 is built from 12 residues. The V and J ends lost 4 bases and 4 bases respectively, with 7 bases between them. Germline V lookup: CDR1 MNHNS, CDR2 SASEGT. The CDR3 DNA sequence: TGTGCCAGCAGTGGCCAGGGAGAGACCCAGTACTTC. Its translation is CASSGQGETQYF.

This clone has ten or more counts. V is TRBV20-1 and J is TRBJ2-3; D possibly corresponds to TRBD2 (6 bases). CDR3 length equals 14 residues. Germline V lookup: CDR1 DFQATT, CDR2 SNEGSKA (reference sequence). Trimming pared 6 bases from V and 1 base from J, leaving 14 bases between. The CDR3 nucleotides are TGCAGTGCGATCCCTAGCGCCGGCACAGATACGCAGTATTTT. The encoded protein is CSAIPSAGTDTQYF.

This clone was counted at least ten times. The chain uses TRBV20-1 and TRBJ2-3; 8 bases fit TRBD1. The CDR3 has 15 amino acids. Germline V gene sequence: CDR1 DFQATT, CDR2 SNEGSKA (reference sequence). Trimming at V came to 5 bases and at J to 5 bases, leaving 12 bases not matched to a gene. The CDR3 spells CSALPPQGAGDTQYF. The CDR3, as DNA: TGCAGTGCTCTCCCCCCCCAGGGGGCTGGAGATACGCAGTATTTT.